The 31 T cell receptor beta chains below were found in one sample sequenced in a study of cytomegalovirus exposure and HLA in healthy donors. This PCR relied on a set of 60 Vbeta primers and 13 Jbeta primers. Some clones are missing from TCRdb's copy, which holds only in-frame ones; the method was immunoSEQ multiplex PCR. The table has 140,000 or so clones, about 85% seen once; the top ten hold almost 2.5%. The specimen was PBMCs. The receptor set was obtained from a boy aged 2 to 10 in good health and CMV-seronegative.

The rearrangement links TRBV11-1 to TRBJ2-3; possibly TRBD2 for D (7 bases). Germline CDR1 is SGHAT and CDR2 is FQDESV (reference sequence). V lost 4 bases and J 9 bases, leaving 17 bases between the germline ends. This CDR3 is built from 14 residues. CDR3 residues: CASSSKGEGDTQYF. In DNA form, the CDR3 reads TGTGCCAGCAGCTCTAAGGGGGAGGGAGACACGCAGTATTTT.

This chain links TRBV5-1 with TRBJ2-7; D uncertain. The CDR3 is 15 residues long. CDR1 and CDR2 from the germline V gene are SGHRS and YFSETQ. V gave up 2 bases and J gave up 0 bases, with 12 bases separating them. CDR3 residues: CASSFDLGNSYEQYF. CDR3 nucleotides: TGCGCCAGCAGCTTTGATCTTGGCAACTCCTACGAGCAGTACTTC.

V is TRBV7-2 and J is TRBJ2-7, with D possibly being TRBD1 (7 bases). CDR3 length: 12 residues. Germline V gene data show CDR1 as SGHTA and CDR2 as FQGNSA. The germline V and J ends were trimmed by 8 bases and 10 bases, with 18 bases remaining between them. CDR3 residues: CASGHPQGTQYF. DNA of the CDR3: TGTGCCAGCGGACACCCACAGGGGACTCAGTACTTC. Filled out from reference TRBV7-2 and TRBJ2-7, the complete variable domain reads GAGVSQSPSNKVTEKGKDVELRCDPISGHTALYWYRQSLGQGLEFLIYFQGNSAPDKSGLPSDRFSAERTGGSVSTLTIQRTQQEDSAVYLCASGHPQGTQYFGPGTRLTVT.

The chain carries TRBV29-1 and TRBJ2-7, with TRBD1 matching 9 bases. Trimming took 5 bases from V and 9 from J; bases not matched to a gene: 11. The CDR3 is 13 residues long. Germline V CDR1 and CDR2: SQVTM, ANQGSEA. The CDR3 here is CSVRGQGPLGQYF. CDR3 bases: TGCAGCGTTAGGGGACAGGGTCCTTTAGGGCAGTACTTC.

The chain couples TRBV18 to TRBJ1-5; TRBD1 matches at 7 bases. Trimming cost V 8 bases and J 0 bases; bases outside gene matches: 4. The CDR3 spans 14 residues. In germline, CDR1 is KGHSH, CDR2 LQKENI. As DNA, the CDR3 is TGTGCCAGCCAAGGGACAGATAGCAATCAGCCCCAGCATTTT. As protein: CASQGTDSNQPQHF.

This sequence joins TRBV6-6 and TRBJ2-3; weak D call: TRBD2 (6 bases). CDR1 and CDR2 from the germline V gene are MNHNY and SVGAGI (reference sequence). This CDR3 region has 14 residues. V lost 7 bases to trimming and J lost 2 bases, with 13 bases between them. CDR3 sequence: CASKRRGATDTQYF. The CDR3 DNA sequence: TGTGCCAGCAAACGGCGGGGTGCCACAGATACGCAGTATTTT.

Concerning this clone itself: This sample includes further DNA sequences coding for the same CDR3. The V call is TRBV19, the J call TRBJ2-7, with 8 bases that match TRBD1. Trimming cost V 4 bases and J 4 bases; bases outside gene matches: 6. The CDR3 has 14 amino acids. Germline CDR1 reads LNHDA; CDR2 reads SQIVND (reference sequence). CDR3 residues: CASSTAGGSYEQYF. CDR3 in DNA: TGTGCCAGTAGTACCGCAGGGGGCTCATACGAGCAGTACTTC.

The rearrangement uses TRBV28 and TRBJ2-7; 7 nucleotides line up with TRBD1. The CDR3 is 14 residues long. CDR1 is MDHEN, CDR2 SYDVKM, per germline. The V and J ends lost 2 bases and 3 bases, in that order; junction bases with no gene match: 4. CDR3 in DNA: TGTGCCAGCAGTTTAGAGGGGGCTTTCTACGAGCAGTACTTC. Protein product: CASSLEGAFYEQYF.

This chain joins TRBV6-1 and TRBJ1-2; TRBD1 matches 7 bases. The CDR3 runs to 13 residues. V trimming: 6 bases; J trimming: 8 bases; junction bases outside the gene matches: 9. Germline V gives CDR1 MNHNS, CDR2 SASEGT. The DNA of the CDR3 is TGTGCCAGCAGACGCGACAGGGAGAGGGGCTACACCTTC. It codes for CASRRDRERGYTF.

The chain carries TRBV5-6 and TRBJ2-2; the match to TRBD2 covers 9 bases. The CDR3 length is 16 residues. The ends lost 2 bases at V and 7 bases at J; junction bases unmatched: 9. Germline V gene sequence: CDR1 SGHDT, CDR2 YYEEEE. CDR3 protein: CASSFGGRAKIGELFF. The CDR3 region has the DNA TGTGCCAGCAGCTTCGGCGGGAGGGCCAAAATCGGGGAGCTGTTTTTT.

The V call is TRBV7-9, the J call TRBJ2-1; possibly TRBD1 for D (5 bases). Germline lookup yields CDR1 SEHNR and CDR2 FQNEAQ (reference sequence). V was shortened by 4 bases and J by 2 bases, with 12 bases between the two germline ends. This CDR3 has 15 amino acids. CDR3 amino acids: CASSSDIRAYNEQFF. DNA for the CDR3: TGTGCCAGCAGCTCGGACATCCGTGCCTACAATGAGCAGTTCTTC.

The gene calls are TRBV28 and TRBJ1-1; 9 bases are a match to TRBD1. The germline gives CDR1 MDHEN, CDR2 SYDVKM. V lost 5 bases, J lost 1 base, and 2 bases stayed unmatched. CDR3 size: 14 residues. CDR3 residues: CASSGQGRNTEAFF. Here the CDR3 DNA reads TGTGCCAGCAGTGGACAGGGGAGGAACACTGAAGCTTTCTTT.

This clone showed up just once. This chain joins TRBV4-2 and TRBJ1-1, with D perhaps matching TRBD1 (5 bases). V gave up 2 bases and J gave up 0 bases, with 19 bases separating them. CDR1 and CDR2 from the germline V gene are LGHNA and YNFKEQ. This CDR3 region has 18 residues. CDR3 amino acids: CASSQTPIREWLNTEAFF. The CDR3 coding sequence is TGTGCCAGCAGCCAAACCCCCATCAGGGAATGGTTGAACACTGAAGCTTTCTTT.

This clone has a single count. In DNA, the CDR3 is TGTGCCAGCAGCTCTTTGGGCAGGGGGCTCTCTGGGGCCAACGTCCTGACTTTC. It specifies CASSSLGRGLSGANVLTF. The gene calls are TRBV5-6 and TRBJ2-6, with 8 bases that match TRBD1. V was pared by 3 bases and J by 0 bases, with 8 bases of the junction left unmatched. The CDR3 has 18 residues. From germline, CDR1 is SGHDT and CDR2 YYEEEE.

J is TRBJ2-2 and V is TRBV11-1; D may be TRBD1 (5 bases). V shed 1 base and J shed 4 bases, with 16 bases lying between them. CDR1 and CDR2 from the germline V gene are SGHAT and FQDESV (reference sequence). This CDR3 region has 17 residues. CDR3 sequence: CASSLDWGLHSTGELFF. The CDR3 DNA reads TGTGCCAGCAGCTTAGATTGGGGCCTTCATTCCACCGGGGAGCTGTTTTTT.

V is TRBV5-1 and J is TRBJ2-3, with 10 bases that match TRBD2. The CDR3 has 16 amino acids. CDR1 is SGHRS and CDR2 is YFSETQ in the germline V gene. Unmatched junction bases numbered 5, after V lost 2 bases and J lost 2 bases. DNA of the CDR3: TGCGCCAGCAGCTTCCTCAGCGGGGGGGCCACAGATACGCAGTATTTT. Translated, it gives CASSFLSGGATDTQYF.

This chain connects TRBV6-6 to TRBJ2-1; weak D call: TRBD2 (6 bases). The V end was cut by 0 bases, the J end by 6 bases, with 9 bases between. The CDR3 consists of 14 residues. Germline CDR1 and CDR2: MNHNY and SVGAGI (reference sequence). The CDR3: CASSYSLGGNEQFF. The CDR3 bases are TGTGCCAGCAGTTACTCCCTCGGGGGCAATGAGCAGTTCTTC.

The chain links TRBV5-1 to TRBJ1-1; D gene ambiguous. The V and J ends lost 2 bases and 4 bases respectively, with 12 bases between them. Germline V gene lookup returns CDR1 SGHRS and CDR2 YFSETQ. The CDR3 has 14 residues. The DNA of the CDR3 is TGCGCCAGCAGCTTAGACCCGTCGGGCACTGAAGCTTTCTTT. Its protein is CASSLDPSGTEAFF.

The genes are TRBV18 and TRBJ1-2; D remains ambiguous. Trimming stripped 0 bases from V and 8 bases from J, with 16 bases between. Germline loops: CDR1 KGHSH, CDR2 LQKENI. This CDR3 contains 15 residues. The CDR3 loop reads CASSPPVSGVYGYTF. The CDR3 coding sequence is TGTGCCAGCTCACCACCGGTATCAGGCGTCTACGGCTACACCTTC.

This sequence joins TRBV10-1 and TRBJ2-2, with 9 bases identical to TRBD2. The CDR3 contains 17 residues. Germline trimming cut 1 base from V and 3 bases from J; bases unmatched to any gene: 6. The V gene's germline CDR1 is WNHNN and CDR2 SYGVQD (reference sequence). This CDR3 is CASSEWRVAGDTGELFF. The CDR3 DNA reads TGCGCCAGCAGTGAGTGGCGAGTAGCGGGGGACACCGGGGAGCTGTTTTTT.

This clone was observed a single time. The chain recombines TRBV28 with TRBJ1-5; D is ambiguous. Trimming removed 7 bases at V and 0 bases at J, with 13 bases between. The germline gives CDR1 MDHEN, CDR2 SYDVKM. CDR3 length equals 15 residues. CDR3 DNA sequence: TGTGCCAGCACCCACGGGTGGCTTAGCAATCAGCCCCAGCATTTT. This encodes CASTHGWLSNQPQHF.

The CDR3 sequence: CASNPGLAEARSYNEQFF. The CDR3, as DNA: TGTGCCAGCAATCCGGGACTAGCAGAAGCCCGCTCCTACAATGAGCAGTTCTTC. V gene TRBV28 combines with J gene TRBJ2-1, with TRBD2 matching 9 bases. With 7 bases clipped from V and 0 bases from J, the junction kept 13 bases outside the gene matches. From germline, CDR1 is MDHEN and CDR2 SYDVKM. This CDR3 region has 18 residues.

This CDR3 reads CSVFQAGPTDTQYF. The CDR3 coding sequence is TGCAGCGTTTTCCAAGCGGGGCCCACAGATACGCAGTATTTT. The rearrangement uses TRBV29-1 and TRBJ2-3, with TRBD2 matching over 7 bases. Trimming took 5 bases from V and 2 from J; bases not matched to a gene: 7. Looked up from germline, CDR1 is SQVTM and CDR2 is ANQGSEA. The length of the CDR3 is 14 residues.

This chain links TRBV27 with TRBJ2-1; 8 bases align to TRBD2. J gave up 7 bases and V 8 bases, and 13 bases lay outside the gene matches. The CDR3 sequence is 15 residues long. CDR1 MNHEY and CDR2 SMNVEV come from the germline V gene (reference sequence). DNA for the CDR3: TGTGCCAGCCACGACAACGGGAGGGCCAGGAATGAGCAGTTCTTC. It specifies CASHDNGRARNEQFF.

The chain couples TRBV5-1 to TRBJ2-7; D is perhaps TRBD2 (6 bases). V was cut by 4 bases and J by 2 bases, with 13 bases left in between. Per the germline V gene, CDR1 is SGHRS and CDR2 is YFSETQ. CDR3 length equals 14 residues. CDR3 region: CASSPGDYPYEQYF. CDR3 DNA: TGCGCCAGCAGCCCGGGGGATTATCCCTACGAGCAGTACTTC.

This chain uses TRBV6-4 with TRBJ1-1; 7 bases fit TRBD1. V shed 7 bases, J shed 12 bases, and the junction held 14 bases outside the gene matches. The CDR3 runs 13 residues. Germline assignment: CDR1 MRHNA and CDR2 SNTAGT. As DNA, the CDR3 is TGTGCCAGCAAAAGGCAGGGGGGAACCGAAACTTTCTTT. Its protein product is CASKRQGGTETFF.

This chain joins TRBV7-3 and TRBJ1-1; D not resolved. Germline CDR1 SGHTA, CDR2 FQGTGA. CDR3 size: 13 residues. Trimming shortened V by 0 bases and J by 2 bases, and 4 bases separated the two germline ends. The CDR3 DNA sequence: TGTGCCAGCAGCTTAACTACTAACACTGAAGCTTTCTTT. This encodes CASSLTTNTEAFF.

J is TRBJ1-3 and V is TRBV9; maybe TRBD1 (6 bases). CDR1 and CDR2 (germline): SGDLS, YYNGEE. The CDR3 sequence is 15 residues long. V was pared by 3 bases and J by 0 bases, with 10 bases between. Here the CDR3 reads CASSEGVHSGNTIYF. Here the CDR3 DNA reads TGTGCCAGCAGCGAGGGGGTTCACTCTGGAAACACCATATATTTT.

This clone has just a few counts. The gene calls are TRBV11-2 and TRBJ2-5, with 10 bases lining up with TRBD1. Germline assignment: CDR1 SGHAT and CDR2 FQNNGV. V gave up 4 bases and J gave up 4 bases; unmatched junction bases: 6. The CDR3 runs 15 residues. DNA of the CDR3: TGTGCCAGCAGCTCGGGGACAGGGGATGCAGAGACCCAGTACTTC. It yields the protein CASSSGTGDAETQYF.

The chain combines TRBV20-1 with TRBJ2-5; possible D gene TRBD2, 7 bases. The V end was cut by 8 bases, the J end by 5 bases, with 12 bases between. This CDR3 is built from 11 residues. Germline CDR1 DFQATT, CDR2 SNEGSKA (reference sequence). CDR3 nucleotides: TGCAGTTGGGGGGGCGGGGAGACCCAGTACTTC. The encoded protein is CSWGGGETQYF.

The rearrangement uses TRBV6-1 and TRBJ2-4, with 10 bases matching TRBD2. Trimming at V came to 0 bases and at J to 8 bases, leaving 7 bases not matched to a gene. The CDR3 is 16 amino acids. CDR1 and CDR2 (germline): MNHNS, SASEGT. CDR3 amino acids: CASSEALRLAGYIQYF. The CDR3 region has the DNA TGTGCCAGCAGTGAAGCGCTTCGACTAGCGGGTTACATTCAGTACTTC.